A single sample is the source of the 26 T cell receptor beta chains below, sequenced in a study of cytomegalovirus exposure and HLA in healthy donors. Amplification used 60 Vbeta primers and 13 Jbeta primers. Measured with immunoSEQ multiplex PCR; TCRdb has only the in-frame clones, and not every one. The sample includes fewer than 130,000 clones, around 85% of them seen just once. Sequencing was performed on PBMCs. The source of these receptors is a man aged 35-49 years in good health and CMV-seronegative.

This chain joins TRBV29-1 and TRBJ2-5; D perhaps matches TRBD2 (7 bases). CDR1 and CDR2 (germline): SQVTM, ANQGSEA. Trimming took off 7 bases at V and 2 bases at J, with 14 bases between the two ends. The CDR3 is 13 amino acids. The CDR3 nucleotides are TGCAGCGGGGGGGGCACGGCTCAAGAGACCCAGTACTTC. It translates to CSGGGTAQETQYF.

Turning to this clone: Different DNA sequences within this sample yield the same CDR3. J is TRBJ1-3 and V is TRBV30; 7 bases agree with TRBD1. V trimming: 8 bases; J trimming: 0 bases; junction bases outside the gene matches: 7. The CDR3 sequence is 14 residues long. From germline, CDR1 is GTSNPN and CDR2 SVGIG (reference sequence). CDR3 in amino acids: CALGGGASGNTIYF. CDR3 DNA sequence: TGTGCCCTAGGAGGGGGCGCCTCTGGAAACACCATATATTTT.

The chain uses TRBV7-9 and TRBJ1-4; 9 nucleotides align to TRBD1. V shed 5 bases, J shed 4 bases, and the junction held 5 bases outside the gene matches. Germline CDR1 SEHNR, CDR2 FQNEAQ (reference sequence). The CDR3 consists of 15 residues. CDR3 amino acids: CASSDVDRGNEKLFF. CDR3 bases: TGTGCCAGCAGCGATGTGGACAGGGGTAATGAAAAACTGTTTTTT.

The genes are TRBV29-1 and TRBJ2-7, with D maybe TRBD1 (5 bases). The CDR3 has 14 residues. Trimming left V 7 bases short and J 0 bases short, with 16 bases between. Per the germline V gene, CDR1 is SQVTM and CDR2 is ANQGSEA. The chain's CDR3 is CSAQGGESSYEQYF. CDR3 coding DNA: TGCAGCGCCCAGGGCGGCGAGAGCTCCTACGAGCAGTACTTC.

CDR3 in DNA: TGTGCCAGCAGCTTACGGGCCAGGGTGGTAGAAGCTTTCTTT. Translation gives CASSLRARVVEAFF. The V gene is TRBV7-2, the J gene TRBJ1-1, with a possible D match to TRBD1 (5 bases). V shed 2 bases and J shed 8 bases, with 15 bases lying between them. This CDR3 spans 14 amino acids. Germline V gene data show CDR1 as SGHTA and CDR2 as FQGNSA.

This clone was seen only once. The chain is built from TRBV27 and TRBJ2-1, with 7 bases matching TRBD1. The CDR3 runs 14 residues. V shed 2 bases, J shed 6 bases, and the junction held 4 bases outside the gene matches. Germline V gene sequence: CDR1 MNHEY, CDR2 SMNVEV (reference sequence). The chain's CDR3 is CASSLRGQFNEQFF. The CDR3 DNA sequence: TGTGCCAGCAGTTTACGGGGACAGTTCAATGAGCAGTTCTTC.

This chain connects TRBV6-5 to TRBJ2-5; 10 nucleotides match TRBD1. Germline CDR1 MNHEY, CDR2 SVGAGI. The CDR3 is 13 residues long. J was trimmed by 4 bases and V by 8 bases; bases with no gene match: 4. As DNA, the CDR3 is TGTGCCAGCGGACAGGGGGGTCCAGAGACCCAGTACTTC. It encodes CASGQGGPETQYF.

The chain joins TRBV19 to TRBJ1-5; 10 bases are shared with TRBD1. Germline V CDR1 and CDR2: LNHDA, SQIVND (reference sequence). This CDR3 region has 16 residues. J gave up 5 bases and V 4 bases, and 8 bases lay outside the gene matches. The CDR3 sequence: CASSSATGGTDQPQHF. The CDR3 DNA reads as TGTGCCAGTAGTAGCGCGACAGGGGGCACGGATCAGCCCCAGCATTTT.

This chain uses TRBV27 with TRBJ1-1, with 7 bases that match TRBD1. Germline-derived CDR1 and CDR2 are MNHEY and SMNVEV (reference sequence). CDR3 length: 14 amino acids. With 6 bases clipped from V and 0 bases from J, the junction kept 4 bases outside the gene matches. The CDR3, as DNA: TGTGCCAGCAGCACACAGGGGTTGAACACTGAAGCTTTCTTT. As protein: CASSTQGLNTEAFF.

This clone was recorded once. The chain links TRBV19 to TRBJ1-2; D ambiguous. The V gene lost 7 bases and the J gene lost 4 bases, with 16 bases spanning the gap. In germline, CDR1 is LNHDA, CDR2 SQIVND (reference sequence). This CDR3 has 14 amino acids. The CDR3 loop is CASNDLGVSYGYTF. Written as DNA, the CDR3 is TGTGCCAGTAATGATCTAGGAGTAAGCTATGGCTACACCTTC. The whole variable domain, remainder taken from reference TRBV19 and TRBJ1-2, is DGGITQSPKYLFRKEGQNVTLSCEQNLNHDAMYWYRQDPGQGLRLIYYSQIVNDFQKGDIAEGYSVSREKKESFPLTVTSAQKNPTAFYLCASNDLGVSYGYTFGSGTRLTVV.

V is TRBV7-2 and J is TRBJ1-1; D gene uncertain. The CDR3 extends over 13 amino acids. Germline CDR1 and CDR2: SGHTA and FQGNSA. Trimming shortened V by 4 bases and J by 0 bases, and 6 bases separated the two germline ends. In DNA, the CDR3 is TGTGCCAGCAGCTCGAGTCTGAACACTGAAGCTTTCTTT. Its protein product is CASSSSLNTEAFF.

This clone was seen once. This sequence joins TRBV7-9 and TRBJ2-2; 12 nucleotides align to TRBD1. Germline V gene sequence: CDR1 SEHNR, CDR2 FQNEAQ (reference sequence). The CDR3 has 16 residues. V lost 6 bases to trimming and J lost 7 bases; unmatched junction nucleotides: 9. Here the CDR3 reads CASRTRDRGRVGELFF. The CDR3 coding sequence is TGTGCCAGCAGAACCCGGGACAGGGGGCGCGTCGGGGAGCTGTTTTTT.

A remark on this clone: Other DNA variants within this sample encode the same CDR3. The rearrangement links TRBV27 to TRBJ1-6; possibly TRBD1 for D (5 bases). The length of the CDR3 is 14 residues. Germline CDR1 is MNHEY and CDR2 is SMNVEV (reference sequence). V gave up 4 bases and J gave up 7 bases, with 11 bases separating them. In DNA, the CDR3 is TGTGCCAGCAGTTCCGGACAAGGGAATTCACCCCTCCACTTT. This codes for CASSSGQGNSPLHF.

V and J are TRBV19 and TRBJ1-1, with TRBD1 matching over 9 bases. Germline trimming cut 5 bases from V and 9 bases from J; bases unmatched to any gene: 7. CDR1 and CDR2 from the germline V gene are LNHDA and SQIVND (reference sequence). The CDR3 is made up of 13 amino acids. The DNA for the CDR3 is TGTGCCAGTAGTTCTTCCGGGACAGGGAAAGCTTTCTTT. Its translation: CASSSSGTGKAFF.

This chain uses TRBV19 with TRBJ2-2; 7 nucleotides align to TRBD1. V lost 5 bases to trimming and J lost 5 bases; unmatched junction nucleotides: 5. The CDR3 extends over 14 amino acids. The germline CDR1 and CDR2 sequences are LNHDA and SQIVND (reference sequence). The CDR3 sequence: CASSVIRGTGELFF. In DNA, the CDR3 is TGTGCCAGTAGTGTAATCAGGGGGACCGGGGAGCTGTTTTTT.

V usage is TRBV5-6 and J usage is TRBJ1-2; D is uncertain. The germline V gene has CDR1 SGHDT and CDR2 YYEEEE. The V end lost 4 bases, the J end lost 3 bases, and 7 bases lay between the germline ends. The CDR3 has 12 amino acids. The DNA of the CDR3 is TGTGCCAGCAGCATCCGGGACTATGGCTACACCTTC. It is translated as CASSIRDYGYTF.

This chain links TRBV25-1 with TRBJ2-1; 7 bases map to TRBD2. With V trimmed by 1 base and J by 2 bases, 5 bases remained unmatched. The CDR3 is 16 residues long. The germline V gene has CDR1 MGHDK and CDR2 SYGVNS. CDR3 sequence reads: CASSESGAGPYNEQFF. In DNA, the CDR3 is TGTGCCAGCAGTGAATCAGGAGCGGGACCCTACAATGAGCAGTTCTTC.

The chain carries TRBV5-1 and TRBJ2-7; a weak D match, TRBD2 (6 bases). The CDR3 is made up of 15 amino acids. Germline V gives CDR1 SGHRS, CDR2 YFSETQ. The V and J ends lost 3 bases and 3 bases respectively, with 16 bases between them. The CDR3 DNA reads TGCGCCAGCAGCTCCCCACGGGGGTTAAGCTACGAGCAGTACTTC. Amino acid sequence: CASSSPRGLSYEQYF.

The gene calls are TRBV5-1 and TRBJ1-1; 7 bases are shared with TRBD1. Germline V gives CDR1 SGHRS, CDR2 YFSETQ. Trimming at V came to 4 bases and at J to 3 bases, leaving 9 bases not matched to a gene. This CDR3 has 15 amino acids. CDR3 sequence: CASSTRQGSYTEAFF. CDR3 DNA: TGCGCCAGCAGCACCCGACAGGGATCGTACACTGAAGCTTTCTTT. Combining the CDR3 with reference TRBV5-1 and TRBJ1-1 gives the whole variable domain KAGVTQTPRYLIKTRGQQVTLSCSPISGHRSVSWYQQTPGQGLQFLFEYFSETQRNKGNFPGRFSGRQFSNSRSEMNVSTLELGDSALYLCASSTRQGSYTEAFFGQGTRLTVV.

The chain carries TRBV2 and TRBJ2-7; D remains unclear. Germline V gene sequence: CDR1 SNHLY, CDR2 FYNNEI. V dropped 6 bases and J dropped 4 bases, with 10 bases sitting between them. CDR3 length: 12 amino acids. The CDR3 DNA sequence: TGTGCCAGCAGCCCAGAGGCGTACGAGCAGTACTTC. Amino acids: CASSPEAYEQYF.

This clone was detected a few times. The chain recombines TRBV6-1 with TRBJ1-6; possibly TRBD1 for D (6 bases). There are 11 residues in the CDR3. Germline lookup yields CDR1 MNHNS and CDR2 SASEGT. The V and J ends lost 6 bases and 9 bases respectively, with 6 bases between them. CDR3 coding DNA: TGTGCCAGCAGAGGGGGTTCACCCCTCCACTTT. Amino acid sequence: CASRGGSPLHF.

The rearrangement uses TRBV5-5 and TRBJ1-6; a possible D gene is TRBD1 (6 bases). Germline V CDR1 and CDR2: SGHKS, YYEKEE (reference sequence). The CDR3 loop spans 13 amino acids. V was clipped by 3 bases and J by 10 bases, with 11 bases between them. Written as DNA, the CDR3 is TGTGCCAGCAGCTCACAGGGTCGGTCACCCCTCCACTTT. Encoded protein: CASSSQGRSPLHF.

The chain links TRBV29-1 to TRBJ1-4; TRBD1 agrees at 7 bases. V lost 6 bases and J lost 0; bases outside the gene matches: 4. The CDR3 is 14 amino acids. The V gene's germline CDR1 is SQVTM and CDR2 ANQGSEA. The CDR3 DNA sequence: TGCAGCGTCGGGACAGATGCAACTAATGAAAAACTGTTTTTT. Translated, it gives CSVGTDATNEKLFF. The full variable domain, completed using reference TRBV29-1 and TRBJ1-4, is SAVISQKPSRDICQRGTSLTIQCQVDSQVTMMFWYRQQPGQSLTLIATANQGSEATYESGFVIDKFPISRPNLTFSTLTVSNMSPEDSSIYLCSVGTDATNEKLFFGSGTQLSVL.

The chain carries TRBV6-6 and TRBJ1-2, with 7 bases aligning to TRBD1. Looked up from germline, CDR1 is MNHNY and CDR2 is SVGAGI (reference sequence). This CDR3 has 14 residues. V shed 0 bases, J shed 6 bases, and the junction held 4 bases outside the gene matches. CDR3 DNA: TGTGCCAGCAGTTACTCGACAGGGATCGATGGCTACACCTTC. This sequence encodes CASSYSTGIDGYTF.

The chain carries TRBV28 and TRBJ1-2; 8 nucleotides line up with TRBD1. The CDR3 is made up of 14 amino acids. Looked up from germline, CDR1 is MDHEN and CDR2 is SYDVKM. Trimming took 6 bases from V and 2 from J; bases not matched to a gene: 5. CDR3 DNA sequence: TGTGCCAGCAGGGCGACAGGGGCAAACTATGGCTACACCTTC. Translating gives CASRATGANYGYTF.

The chain combines TRBV6-1 with TRBJ1-2; D is uncertain. There are 13 residues in the CDR3. The germline CDR1 and CDR2 sequences are MNHNS and SASEGT. The ends were cut back, 11 bases at V and 5 bases at J, with 18 bases in the middle. This CDR3 reads CAAGQRARYGYTF. As DNA, the CDR3 is TGTGCCGCAGGCCAGAGGGCTCGATATGGCTACACCTTC.